The 5 T cell receptor beta chains given below trace back to one sample, sequenced in a study of T-cell reconstitution after alpha-beta-depleted transplantation in children. Unique molecular identifiers were used in preparing the TCRbeta library. In TCRdb, the PCR reads were re-called with MiXCR into one record per CDR3 protein. The data contain about 980,000 distinct CDR3 sequences, less than 30% of them singletons. Sequencing used PBMCs, mostly from graft donor cells, obtained 360 days after TCRalphabeta/CD19-depleted stem cell transplant. These receptors were taken from a boy under two years old who had a stem cell transplant for SCID, so the T cells may come from the graft donor.

The CDR3: CASSRNRDYEQYF. The CDR3 DNA is TGTGCCAGCAGCCGAAACAGGGACTACGAGCAGTACTTC. V is TRBV4-2 and J is TRBJ2-7, with D possibly being TRBD1 (6 bases). V lost 4 bases and J lost 3, with 10 bases in between. Germline values: CDR1 LGHNA, CDR2 YNFKEQ. This CDR3 is 13 amino acids long.

The chain is built from TRBV5-1 and TRBJ2-2, with D possibly being TRBD1 (5 bases). This CDR3 region has 15 residues. Germline-derived CDR1 and CDR2 are SGHRS and YFSETQ. Trimming left V 1 base short and J 1 base short, with 8 bases between. Written as DNA, the CDR3 is TGCGCCAGCAGCTTGTTCGGACAGAACACCGGGGAGCTGTTTTTT. Its translation: CASSLFGQNTGELFF.

This clonotype was detected only once. The J gene is TRBJ1-1, the V gene TRBV11-1, with 12 bases aligning to TRBD1. CDR3 length: 21 residues. With 1 base clipped from V and 1 base from J, the junction kept 16 bases outside the gene matches. Germline values: CDR1 SGHAT, CDR2 FQDESV (reference sequence). CDR3 in amino acids: CASSLVGGQGALGPPNTEAFF. CDR3 bases: TGTGCCAGCAGCTTAGTCGGGGGACAGGGGGCTTTAGGCCCTCCGAACACTGAAGCTTTCTTT.

This clonotype was detected a few times. The chain has TRBV15 and TRBJ2-3; no clear D. Per germline, CDR1 LNHNV and CDR2 YYDKDF (reference sequence). The CDR3 extends over 13 amino acids. Trimming left V 3 bases short and J 4 bases short, with 8 bases between. Here the CDR3 reads CATSRIAPDTQYF. The DNA of the CDR3 is TGTGCCACCAGCAGGATCGCGCCAGATACGCAGTATTTT.

V usage is TRBV27 and J usage is TRBJ2-1, with 8 nucleotides matching TRBD1. After removal of 5 bases from V and 8 bases from J, the junction contained 11 bases not matched to a gene. Looked up from germline, CDR1 is MNHEY and CDR2 is SMNVEV (reference sequence). CDR3 length: 15 amino acids. As DNA, the CDR3 is TGTGCCAGCAGTCAAAAACAAACACAGGGGGATGAGCAGTTCTTC. As protein: CASSQKQTQGDEQFF.